This T cell receptor (beta chain) originates from a study of cytomegalovirus exposure and HLA in healthy donors. As for the study in general: Genotyping showed around 80% of 398 donors falling in the Caucasian-associated ancestry cluster.

Primers: 60 Vbeta forward and 13 Jbeta reverse. Methods used by the authors: Roughly 10 million shared chains were among around 80 million unique TCR beta chains counted in a later analysis. Measured with immunoSEQ multiplex PCR; TCRdb has only the in-frame clones, and not every one. V and J calls and clone size follow that table, whereas D and trimming were derived from the DNA. Altogether fewer than 200,000 clones are present, 70% to 85% being singletons, with the ten largest covering 2% to 2.5%. The CDR3 is 12 amino acids. The V end lost 9 bases, the J end lost 5 bases, and 13 bases lay between the germline ends. CDR1 and CDR2 from the germline V gene are ENHRY and SYGVKD.

The sequencing sample was made of PBMCs. The TCR comes from a human donor in good health. The V gene is TRBV10-3, the J gene TRBJ1-1; D is unresolved. DNA of the CDR3: TGTGCCATTTCGATAGATCGGACTGAAGCTTTCTTT. Amino acids: CAISIDRTEAFF.